A selection of T cell receptor beta chains follows, all from one sample in a study of early T cells in non-severe SARS-CoV-2 infection. TCRdb reanalysed the 5' RACE reads using MiXCR and keeps one entry per CDR3 protein. There are tens of thousands of distinct CDR3 sequences in the sample; about 8.9% occur only once, and approximately 15% lies in the top ten. Sequenced input: whole blood. These receptor sequences come from an adult who was a healthcare worker with PCR-confirmed SARS-CoV-2 infection or an uninfected control (not recorded which). Each CDR3 is given with its conserved first and last residue. The order of the fields is clone size, V gene, CDR3 length, D gene, J gene, CDR3 protein, CDR3 DNA. D genes are given only for firm matches. The listing skips clone size in some rows; elsewhere it reads once, few, many or a size class.

>-|TRBV7-6|14|TRBD1|TRBJ2-7
CASSPEQGLHEQYF
TGTGCCAGCAGCCCTGAACAGGGGTTACACGAGCAGTACTTC
>-|TRBV12-3/TRBV12-4|16|-|TRBJ2-2
CASSHSWGAGTGELFF
TGTGCCAGCAGTCACTCTTGGGGCGCGGGCACCGGGGAGCTGTTTTTT
>few|TRBV24-1|11|TRBD2|TRBJ2-1
CATMGLGEQFF
TGTGCCACCATGGGACTAGGCGAGCAGTTCTTC
>many|TRBV3-1|14|TRBD2|TRBJ2-3
CASRPSGLTDTQYF
TGTGCCAGCCGACCTAGCGGCCTCACAGATACGCAGTATTTT
>few|TRBV5-5|15|-|TRBJ1-5
CASSLGEGSNQPQHF
TGTGCCAGCAGCTTGGGGGAGGGAAGCAATCAGCCCCAGCATTTT
>few|TRBV28|16|TRBD1|TRBJ1-5
CASSLRQGKSNQPQHF
TGTGCCAGCAGTTTAAGACAGGGGAAAAGCAATCAGCCCCAGCATTTT
>once|TRBV3-1|15|-|TRBJ2-1
CASSQGLGAYNEQFF
TGTGCCAGCAGCCAAGGACTAGGAGCCTACAATGAGCAGTTCTTC
>-|TRBV10-3|15|TRBD2|TRBJ2-1
CAISESTSGYNEQFF
TGTGCCATCAGTGAGTCGACTAGCGGTTACAATGAGCAGTTCTTC
>-|TRBV11-2|14|TRBD1|TRBJ2-1
CASSSGQGRDEQFF
TGTGCCAGCAGCTCGGGACAGGGAAGGGATGAGCAGTTCTTC
>-|TRBV7-9|12|-|TRBJ1-1
CASSSDRLGAFF
TGTGCCAGCAGCTCGGACAGACTCGGAGCTTTCTTT
>many|TRBV28|16|TRBD2|TRBJ2-2
CASSLLPSGYTGELFF
TGTGCCAGCAGTTTATTGCCTAGCGGGTACACCGGGGAGCTGTTTTTT
>few|TRBV4-1|13|-|TRBJ2-4
CASSQTAKNIQYF
TGCGCCAGCAGCCAAACAGCCAAAAACATTCAGTACTTC
>-|TRBV2|15|-|TRBJ2-6
CASSFKSAGANVLTF
TGTGCCAGCAGTTTCAAAAGTGCTGGGGCCAACGTCCTGACTTTC
>few|TRBV19|13|TRBD2|TRBJ2-1
CASSTPSGNEQFF
TGTGCCAGTAGTACTCCTAGCGGCAATGAGCAGTTCTTC
>many|TRBV29-1|16|TRBD2|TRBJ2-3
CSVGFGGGLGTDTQYF
TGCAGCGTTGGGTTCGGGGGGGGCCTAGGCACAGATACGCAGTATTTT
>few|TRBV6-2/TRBV6-3|16|-|TRBJ2-3
CASSYGGPPVGDTQYF
TGTGCCAGCAGTTACGGAGGGCCGCCTGTTGGGGATACGCAGTATTTT
>few|TRBV24-1|14|-|TRBJ1-2
CATSPNRVQHGYTF
TGTGCCACCAGTCCTAACAGAGTTCAGCATGGCTACACCTTC
>many|TRBV6-5|19|TRBD2|TRBJ2-1
CASTWTSGALSLPYNEQFF
TGTGCCAGCACCTGGACTAGCGGAGCCCTCTCCCTTCCCTACAATGAGCAGTTCTTC
>many|TRBV28|16|TRBD2|TRBJ2-2
CASSLPSSGRPGELFF
TGTGCCAGCAGTTTACCTAGTAGCGGGAGGCCCGGGGAGCTGTTTTTT
>many|TRBV4-3|13|TRBD1|TRBJ2-7
CASSQTDRSEQYF
TGCGCCAGCAGCCAAACGGACAGGAGCGAGCAGTACTTC
>many|TRBV28|18|-|TRBJ1-2
CASSLRASMEGRNYGYTF
TGTGCCAGCAGTTTACGGGCAAGTATGGAGGGACGGAACTATGGCTACACCTTC
>few|TRBV5-1|15|TRBD2|TRBJ2-1
CASSSLRGGYNEQFF
TGCGCCAGCAGTTCGCTCCGGGGGGGTTACAATGAGCAGTTCTTC
>few|TRBV9|15|TRBD1|TRBJ1-2
CASSVVDRGNYGYTF
TGTGCCAGCAGCGTAGTTGACAGGGGGAACTATGGCTACACCTTC
>few|TRBV5-1|14|TRBD1|TRBJ2-5
CASSARQGRETQYF
TGCGCCAGCAGCGCAAGACAGGGGCGGGAGACCCAGTACTTC